The rows below give T cell receptor beta chains drawn from one sample of a study of T cell changes during pregnancy in multiple sclerosis. Sequencing was performed with immunoSEQ multiplex PCR; in TCRdb, only in-frame clones are kept and a portion is missing. Found here are 40,000 to 50,000 clones, about 90% of them singletons; the top ten hold nearly 2%. The sequenced sample was CD4+ T cells from peripheral blood mononuclear cells, obtained after pregnancy. The origin of the receptors is a female donor in good health, enrolled as a control in a pregnancy study. Both conserved end residues are part of each CDR3. The D gene is left open where the match is weak. Part of the rows lack a size; the others show once, few, many or a class for expanded clones.

j_call	d_call	v_call	clone_size	cdr3_nt	cdr3_aa
TRBJ1-4	-	TRBV7-6	-	TGTGCCAGCAGCCTCGGACAGACGATTAATGAAAAACTGTTTTTT	CASSLGQTINEKLFF
TRBJ2-7	-	TRBV19	-	TGTGCCAGTAGTCTCGGGACTCCCGCCTACGAGCAGTACTTC	CASSLGTPAYEQYF
TRBJ1-4	-	TRBV19	-	TGTGCCAGTAGTATCATCAGGGGTGAAAAACTGTTTTTT	CASSIIRGEKLFF
TRBJ1-4	-	TRBV5-1	-	TGCGCCAGCAGGGCTCTTGCAGGGCTTAATGAAAAACTGTTTTTT	CASRALAGLNEKLFF
TRBJ2-2	-	TRBV9	-	TGTGCCAGCAGTGCGGGGAGGACCGGGGAGCTGTTTTTT	CASSAGRTGELFF
TRBJ2-5	TRBD1	TRBV29-1	-	TGCAGCGATCCCGGGACAGGGGGCAAAGAGACCCAGTACTTC	CSDPGTGGKETQYF
TRBJ1-2	-	TRBV27	-	TGTGCCAGCAGTTTAACGACCGACAGCTACTATGGCTACACCTTC	CASSLTTDSYYGYTF
TRBJ1-4	TRBD1	TRBV9	once	TGTGCCAGCAGCGAGCGGACAGGGTCTAATGAAAAACTGTTTTTT	CASSERTGSNEKLFF
TRBJ2-4	-	TRBV6-1	-	TGTGCCACGGAGGGGATAGCCAAAAACATTCAGTACTTC	CATEGIAKNIQYF
TRBJ2-5	TRBD2	TRBV2	-	TGTGCCAGCAGTGGGACTAGCGGGGGGGAGACCCAGTACTTC	CASSGTSGGETQYF
TRBJ1-1	-	TRBV6-1	-	TGTGCCAGCAGGCCCAGGGTAAGGGACACTGAAGCTTTCTTT	CASRPRVRDTEAFF
TRBJ2-1	-	TRBV5-1	-	TGCGCCAGCAGCTTGGCCCCCCGGGGAACCTACAATGAGCAGTTCTTC	CASSLAPRGTYNEQFF
TRBJ2-3	-	TRBV19	-	TGTGCCAGTAGACTGTCGAGCGCAGATACGCAGTATTTT	CASRLSSADTQYF
TRBJ2-7	-	TRBV2	-	TGTGCCAGCAGGAGACTCCAAGGTACCTACGAGCAGTACTTC	CASRRLQGTYEQYF
TRBJ2-7	-	TRBV2	few	TGTGCCAGCCAGGCGGGCGGGACAGCATCCTACGAGCAGTACTTC	CASQAGGTASYEQYF
TRBJ1-2	-	TRBV5-4	-	TGTGCCAGCAGCTTCCAACAGCCTCTGTCCTATGGCTACACCTTC	CASSFQQPLSYGYTF
TRBJ2-5	TRBD1	TRBV28	-	TGTGCCAGCCTCGACAGGGGGGAGACCCAGTACTTC	CASLDRGETQYF
TRBJ2-2	TRBD1	TRBV12-5	-	TGTGCTAGTGCCCTCTACAGGGGGCTGAACACCGGGGAGCTGTTTTTT	CASALYRGLNTGELFF
TRBJ2-3	-	TRBV2	-	TGTGCCAGCAGTGAAGTCTCTCATACGCAGTATTTT	CASSEVSHTQYF
TRBJ2-5	-	TRBV5-4	-	TGTGCCAGCAGCTTGAGGGGTGAGGAGACCCAGTACTTC	CASSLRGEETQYF
TRBJ2-1	-	TRBV7-9	-	TGTGCCAGCAGCCGGTACAATGAGCAGTTCTTC	CASSRYNEQFF
TRBJ2-7	-	TRBV5-1	-	TGCGCCAGCAGCTTGGCGGGGGGCCCATACGAGCAGTACTTC	CASSLAGGPYEQYF
TRBJ2-1	-	TRBV11-1	-	TGTGCCAGCAGCTTAGTAAGAGGTGAGCAGTTCTTC	CASSLVRGEQFF
TRBJ2-1	TRBD2	TRBV6-6	-	TGTGCCAGCAGTTATCGACTAGCGGGAGATGGAGAGCAGTTCTTC	CASSYRLAGDGEQFF
TRBJ2-1	-	TRBV18	-	TGTGCCAGCTCACCGAGGTTAAACTACAATGAGCAGTTCTTC	CASSPRLNYNEQFF
TRBJ2-7	TRBD1	TRBV28	-	TGTGCCAGCATCGACAGGGGCTATTCCTACGAGCAGTACTTC	CASIDRGYSYEQYF
TRBJ2-7	TRBD2	TRBV19	-	TGTGCCAGTAGTACTTTAGCGGGAGGCCGTTACGAGCAGTACTTC	CASSTLAGGRYEQYF
TRBJ2-5	TRBD2	TRBV7-2	-	TGTGCCAGCAGACCGGGGACTAGCGTTCGCGGCCAGTACTTC	CASRPGTSVRGQYF
TRBJ1-1	-	TRBV5-4	-	TGTGCCAGCAGCTTCTCGGCGGGTTTGAACACTGAAGCTTTCTTT	CASSFSAGLNTEAFF
TRBJ1-6	-	TRBV6-5	-	TGTGCCAGCAGTTCCCGAAAGAGCTCCTATAATTCACCCCTCCACTTT	CASSSRKSSYNSPLHF
TRBJ2-7	-	TRBV5-4	-	TGTGCCAGCAGCTTGGGTCAGGGGTTTTACGAGCAGTACTTC	CASSLGQGFYEQYF
TRBJ2-7	TRBD2	TRBV5-1	once	TGCGCCAGCAGCTTGCGGGGGGGGAGCTCCTACGAGCAGTACTTC	CASSLRGGSSYEQYF
TRBJ1-1	-	TRBV5-1	once	TGCGCCAGCAGCGCGACAGTGAACACTGAAGCTTTCTTT	CASSATVNTEAFF
TRBJ2-5	TRBD1	TRBV28	-	TGTGCCAGCAGTCCCCAAGGGGGCTGGGAGACCCAGTACTTC	CASSPQGGWETQYF
TRBJ2-1	-	TRBV7-2	-	TGTGCCAGCTCCCTGTCGCGGGGGCCCTACAATGAGCAGTTCTTC	CASSLSRGPYNEQFF
TRBJ1-5	TRBD1	TRBV4-1	-	TGCGCCAGCAGCCAAGACGGACAGGGGGCCCAGCCCCAGCATTTT	CASSQDGQGAQPQHF
TRBJ2-7	-	TRBV29-1	-	TGCAGCGTTGAAGATCGGTGGGGGGGCTCTCAGAACGAGCAGTACTTC	CSVEDRWGGSQNEQYF
TRBJ2-3	-	TRBV7-2	once	TGTGCCAGCAGCCCAAGGACTAATAGATTAACAGATACGCAGTATTTT	CASSPRTNRLTDTQYF
TRBJ2-3	-	TRBV7-3	-	TGTGCCAGCAGCCCTCGGTCGGAGGCAGATACGCAGTATTTT	CASSPRSEADTQYF
TRBJ1-1	-	TRBV5-1	-	TGCGCCAGCAGCTCCCAGGGGAACACTGAAGCTTTCTTT	CASSSQGNTEAFF
TRBJ2-7	-	TRBV7-9	-	TGTGCCAGCAGCCCCGTTGGTTGGAGCTCCTACGAGCAGTACTTC	CASSPVGWSSYEQYF
TRBJ1-1	-	TRBV7-9	-	TGTGCCAGCAGCTTACTGGGCAGGAACACTGAAGCTTTCTTT	CASSLLGRNTEAFF